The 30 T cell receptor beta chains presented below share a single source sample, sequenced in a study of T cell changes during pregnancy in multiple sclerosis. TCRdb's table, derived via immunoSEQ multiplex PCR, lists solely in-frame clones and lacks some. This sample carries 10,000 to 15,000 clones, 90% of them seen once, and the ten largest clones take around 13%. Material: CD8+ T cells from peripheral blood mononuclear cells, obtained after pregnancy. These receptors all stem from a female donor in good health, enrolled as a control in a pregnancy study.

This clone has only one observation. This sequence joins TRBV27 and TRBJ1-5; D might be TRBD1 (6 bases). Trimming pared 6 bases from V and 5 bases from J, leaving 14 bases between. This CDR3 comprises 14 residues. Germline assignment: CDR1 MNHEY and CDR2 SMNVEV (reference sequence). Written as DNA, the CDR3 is TGTGCCAGCAGGTTTGGGGGCGGGCATCAGCCCCAGCATTTT. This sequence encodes CASRFGGGHQPQHF.

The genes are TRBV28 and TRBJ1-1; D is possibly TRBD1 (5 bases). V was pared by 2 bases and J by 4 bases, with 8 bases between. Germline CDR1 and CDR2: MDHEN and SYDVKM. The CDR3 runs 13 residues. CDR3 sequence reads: CASSLRGSTEAFF. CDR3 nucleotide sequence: TGTGCCAGCAGTTTAAGGGGAAGCACTGAAGCTTTCTTT.

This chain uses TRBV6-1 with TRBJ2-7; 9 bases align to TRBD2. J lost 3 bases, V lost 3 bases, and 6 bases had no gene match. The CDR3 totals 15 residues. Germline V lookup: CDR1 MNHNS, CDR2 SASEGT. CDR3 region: CASSDYASGDYEQYF. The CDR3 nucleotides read TGTGCCAGCAGTGATTACGCTAGCGGGGACTACGAGCAGTACTTC.

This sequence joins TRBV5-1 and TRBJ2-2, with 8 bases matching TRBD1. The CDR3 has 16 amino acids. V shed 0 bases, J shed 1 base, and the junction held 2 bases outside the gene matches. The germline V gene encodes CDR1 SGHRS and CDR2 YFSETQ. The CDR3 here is CASSLAGQGNTGELFF. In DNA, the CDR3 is TGCGCCAGCAGCTTGGCCGGACAGGGGAACACCGGGGAGCTGTTTTTT.

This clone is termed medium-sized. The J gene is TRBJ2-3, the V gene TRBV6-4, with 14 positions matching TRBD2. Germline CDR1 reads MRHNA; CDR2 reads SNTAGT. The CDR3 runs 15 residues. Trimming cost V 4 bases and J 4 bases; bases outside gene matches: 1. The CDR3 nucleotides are TGTGCCAGCAGTGCGACTAGCGGGGGGGCAGATACGCAGTATTTT. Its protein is CASSATSGGADTQYF.

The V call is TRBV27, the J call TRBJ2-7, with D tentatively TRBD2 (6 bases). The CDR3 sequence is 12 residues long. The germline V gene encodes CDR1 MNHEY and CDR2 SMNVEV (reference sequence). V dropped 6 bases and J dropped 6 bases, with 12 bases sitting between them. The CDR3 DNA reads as TGTGCCAGCAGCCTTAACGGGGGCGAGCAGTACTTC. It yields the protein CASSLNGGEQYF.

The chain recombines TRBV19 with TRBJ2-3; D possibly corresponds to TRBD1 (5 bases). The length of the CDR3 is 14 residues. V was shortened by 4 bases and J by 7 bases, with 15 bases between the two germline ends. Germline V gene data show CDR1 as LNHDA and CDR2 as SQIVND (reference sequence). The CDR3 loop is CASSSVDIRNTQYF. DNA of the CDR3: TGTGCCAGTAGTAGTGTGGACATCCGAAATACGCAGTATTTT.

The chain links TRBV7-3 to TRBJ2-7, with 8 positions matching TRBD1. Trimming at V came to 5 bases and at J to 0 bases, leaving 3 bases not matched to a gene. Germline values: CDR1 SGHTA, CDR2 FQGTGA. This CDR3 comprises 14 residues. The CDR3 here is CASSPGTGSYEQYF. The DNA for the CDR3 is TGTGCCAGCAGCCCCGGGACAGGCTCCTACGAGCAGTACTTC.

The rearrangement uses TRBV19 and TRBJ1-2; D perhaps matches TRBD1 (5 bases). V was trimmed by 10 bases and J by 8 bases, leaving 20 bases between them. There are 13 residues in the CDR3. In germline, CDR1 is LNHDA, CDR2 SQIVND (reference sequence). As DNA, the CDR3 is TGTGCCACCCTGGGGGAGGGTCTCCCGGGCTACACCTTC. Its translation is CATLGEGLPGYTF.

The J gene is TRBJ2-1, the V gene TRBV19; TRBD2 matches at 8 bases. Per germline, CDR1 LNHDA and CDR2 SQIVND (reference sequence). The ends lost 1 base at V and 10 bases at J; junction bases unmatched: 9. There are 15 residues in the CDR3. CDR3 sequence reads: CASSIVEGLVFEQFF. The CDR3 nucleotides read TGTGCCAGTAGTATAGTAGAGGGACTAGTCTTCGAGCAGTTCTTC.

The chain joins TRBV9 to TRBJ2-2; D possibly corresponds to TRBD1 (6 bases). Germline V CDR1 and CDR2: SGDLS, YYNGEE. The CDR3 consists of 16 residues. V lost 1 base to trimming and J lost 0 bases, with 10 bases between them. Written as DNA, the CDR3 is TGTGCCAGCAGCGTATCTGGACAGCCGAACACCGGGGAGCTGTTTTTT. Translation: CASSVSGQPNTGELFF.

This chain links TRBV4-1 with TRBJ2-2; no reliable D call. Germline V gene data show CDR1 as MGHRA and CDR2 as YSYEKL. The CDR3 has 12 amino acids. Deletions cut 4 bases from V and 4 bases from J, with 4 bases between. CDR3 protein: CASSPGTGELFF. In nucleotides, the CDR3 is TGCGCCAGCAGCCCCGGCACCGGGGAGCTGTTTTTT.

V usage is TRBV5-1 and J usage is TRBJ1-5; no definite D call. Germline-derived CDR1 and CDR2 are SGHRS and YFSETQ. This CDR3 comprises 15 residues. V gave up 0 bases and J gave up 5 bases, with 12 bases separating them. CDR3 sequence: CASSLGRWSDQPQHF. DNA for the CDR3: TGCGCCAGCAGCTTGGGGCGGTGGTCAGATCAGCCCCAGCATTTT. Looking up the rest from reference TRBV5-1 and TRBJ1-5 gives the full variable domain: KAGVTQTPRYLIKTRGQQVTLSCSPISGHRSVSWYQQTPGQGLQFLFEYFSETQRNKGNFPGRFSGRQFSNSRSEMNVSTLELGDSALYLCASSLGRWSDQPQHFGDGTRLSIL.

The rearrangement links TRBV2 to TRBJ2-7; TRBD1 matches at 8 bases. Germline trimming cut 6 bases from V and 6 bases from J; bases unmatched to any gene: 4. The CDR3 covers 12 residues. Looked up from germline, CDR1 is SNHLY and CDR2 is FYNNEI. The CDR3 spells CASRGQGSEQYF. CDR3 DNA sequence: TGTGCCAGCAGAGGACAGGGCTCCGAGCAGTACTTC.

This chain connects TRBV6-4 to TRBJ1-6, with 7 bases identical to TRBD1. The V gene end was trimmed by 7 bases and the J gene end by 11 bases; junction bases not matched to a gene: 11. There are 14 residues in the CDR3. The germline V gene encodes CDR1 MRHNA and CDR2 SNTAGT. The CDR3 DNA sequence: TGTGCCAGCACCGACGGACAGGAAATTGCACCCCTCCACTTT. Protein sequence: CASTDGQEIAPLHF.

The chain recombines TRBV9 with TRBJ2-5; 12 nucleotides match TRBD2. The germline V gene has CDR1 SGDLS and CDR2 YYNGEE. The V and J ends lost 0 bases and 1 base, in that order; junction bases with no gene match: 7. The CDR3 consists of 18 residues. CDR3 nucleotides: TGTGCCAGCAGCGTAGGGGCTAGCGGGGGGGTTGTCCAAGAGACCCAGTACTTC. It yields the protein CASSVGASGGVVQETQYF. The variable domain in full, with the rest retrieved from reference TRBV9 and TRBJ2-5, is DSGVTQTPKHLITATGQRVTLRCSPRSGDLSVYWYQQSLDQGLQFLIQYYNGEERAKGNILERFSAQQFPDLHSELNLSSLELGDSALYFCASSVGASGGVVQETQYFGPGTRLLVL.

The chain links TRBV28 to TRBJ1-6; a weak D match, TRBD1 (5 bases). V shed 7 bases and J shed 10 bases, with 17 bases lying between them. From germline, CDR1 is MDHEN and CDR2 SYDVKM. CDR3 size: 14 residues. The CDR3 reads CASTAGPSYSPLHF. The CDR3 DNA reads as TGTGCCAGCACGGCGGGACCGTCGTACTCACCCCTCCACTTT.

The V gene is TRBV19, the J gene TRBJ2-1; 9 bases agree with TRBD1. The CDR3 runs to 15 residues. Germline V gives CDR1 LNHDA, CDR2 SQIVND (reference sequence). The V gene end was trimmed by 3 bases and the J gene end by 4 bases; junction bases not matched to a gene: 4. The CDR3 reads CASSIGTGRYNEQFF. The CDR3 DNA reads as TGTGCCAGTAGTATTGGGACAGGGCGATACAATGAGCAGTTCTTC.

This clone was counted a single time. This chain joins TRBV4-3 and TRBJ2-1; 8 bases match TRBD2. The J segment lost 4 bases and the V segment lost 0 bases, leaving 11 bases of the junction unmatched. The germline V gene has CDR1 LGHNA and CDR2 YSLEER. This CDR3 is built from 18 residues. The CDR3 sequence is CASSQEDGRIAGYNEQFF. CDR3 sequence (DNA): TGCGCCAGCAGCCAAGAAGATGGGCGAATAGCGGGGTACAATGAGCAGTTCTTC.

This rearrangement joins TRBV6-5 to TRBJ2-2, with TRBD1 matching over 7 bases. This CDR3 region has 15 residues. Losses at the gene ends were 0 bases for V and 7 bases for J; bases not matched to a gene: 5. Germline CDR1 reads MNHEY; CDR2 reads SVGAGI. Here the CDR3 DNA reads TGTGCCAGCAGTTACTCAGGGGGCCGCGGCGGGGAGCTGTTTTTT. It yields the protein CASSYSGGRGGELFF.

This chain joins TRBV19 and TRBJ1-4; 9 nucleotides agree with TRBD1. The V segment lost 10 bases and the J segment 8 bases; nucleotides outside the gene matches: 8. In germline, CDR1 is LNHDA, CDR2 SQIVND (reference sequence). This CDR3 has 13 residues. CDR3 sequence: CATLDRGEEKLFF. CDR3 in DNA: TGTGCCACCCTAGACAGGGGGGAAGAAAAACTGTTTTTT.

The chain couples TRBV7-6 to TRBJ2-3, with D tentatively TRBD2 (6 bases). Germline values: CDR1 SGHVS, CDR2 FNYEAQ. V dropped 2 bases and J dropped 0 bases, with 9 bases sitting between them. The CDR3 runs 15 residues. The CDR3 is CASSLPGESTDTQYF. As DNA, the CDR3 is TGTGCCAGCAGCTTACCGGGAGAAAGCACAGATACGCAGTATTTT. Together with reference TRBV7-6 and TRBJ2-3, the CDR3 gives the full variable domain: GAGVSQSPRYKVTKRGQDVALRCDPISGHVSLYWYRQALGQGPEFLTYFNYEAQQDKSGLPNDRFSAERPEGSISTLTIQRTEQRDSAMYRCASSLPGESTDTQYFGPGTRLTVL.

The CDR3 DNA reads as TGTGCCAGCAGCGTAGTACAAGATACGCAGTATTTT. Amino acids: CASSVVQDTQYF. The gene calls are TRBV9 and TRBJ2-3; no firm D call. The CDR3 runs 12 residues. V gave up 0 bases and J gave up 5 bases, with 4 bases separating them. In germline, CDR1 is SGDLS, CDR2 YYNGEE.

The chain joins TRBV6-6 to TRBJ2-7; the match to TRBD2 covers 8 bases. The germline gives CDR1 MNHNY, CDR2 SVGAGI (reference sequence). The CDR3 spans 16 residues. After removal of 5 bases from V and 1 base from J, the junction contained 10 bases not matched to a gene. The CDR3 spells CASSPLPGGGSYEQYF. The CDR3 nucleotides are TGTGCCAGCAGTCCTCTCCCGGGGGGGGGTTCCTACGAGCAGTACTTC.

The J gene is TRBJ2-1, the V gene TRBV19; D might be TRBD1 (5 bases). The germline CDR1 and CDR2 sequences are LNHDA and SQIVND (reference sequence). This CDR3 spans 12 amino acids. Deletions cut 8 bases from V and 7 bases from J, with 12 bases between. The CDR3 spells CASGTGLNEQFF. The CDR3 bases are TGTGCCAGTGGCACAGGATTAAATGAGCAGTTCTTC.

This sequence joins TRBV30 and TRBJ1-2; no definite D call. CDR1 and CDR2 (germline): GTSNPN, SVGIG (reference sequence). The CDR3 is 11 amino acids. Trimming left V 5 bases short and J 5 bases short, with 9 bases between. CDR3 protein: CAWGRRYGYTF. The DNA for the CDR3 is TGTGCCTGGGGGAGGAGGTATGGCTACACCTTC. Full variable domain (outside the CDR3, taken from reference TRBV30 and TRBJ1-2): SQTIHQWPATLVQPVGSPLSLECTVEGTSNPNLYWYRQAAGRGLQLLFYSVGIGQISSEVPQNLSASRPQDRQFILSSKKLLLSDSGFYLCAWGRRYGYTFGSGTRLTVV.

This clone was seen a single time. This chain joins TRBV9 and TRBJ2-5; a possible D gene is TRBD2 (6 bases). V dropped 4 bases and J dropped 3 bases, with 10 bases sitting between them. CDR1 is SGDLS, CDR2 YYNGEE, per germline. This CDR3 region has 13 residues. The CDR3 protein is CASSRWGEETQYF. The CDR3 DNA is TGTGCCAGCAGCCGTTGGGGGGAAGAGACCCAGTACTTC. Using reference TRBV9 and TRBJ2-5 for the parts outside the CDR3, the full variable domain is DSGVTQTPKHLITATGQRVTLRCSPRSGDLSVYWYQQSLDQGLQFLIQYYNGEERAKGNILERFSAQQFPDLHSELNLSSLELGDSALYFCASSRWGEETQYFGPGTRLLVL.

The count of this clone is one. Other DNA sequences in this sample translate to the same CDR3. The CDR3 DNA sequence: TGTGCCAGCCTGGGACAGGGCGGGGAGCTGTTTTTT. Its translation: CASLGQGGELFF. This rearrangement joins TRBV27 to TRBJ2-2; 9 nucleotides align to TRBD1. This CDR3 spans 12 amino acids. CDR1 and CDR2 (germline): MNHEY, SMNVEV (reference sequence). Germline trimming cut 8 bases from V and 7 bases from J; bases unmatched to any gene: 2.

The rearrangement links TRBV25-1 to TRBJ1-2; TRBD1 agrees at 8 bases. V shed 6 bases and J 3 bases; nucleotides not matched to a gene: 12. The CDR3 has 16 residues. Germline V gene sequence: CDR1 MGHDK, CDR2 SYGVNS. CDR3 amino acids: CASSDRGMEYHYGYTF. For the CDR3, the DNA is TGTGCCAGCAGCGACAGGGGAATGGAGTATCACTATGGCTACACCTTC.

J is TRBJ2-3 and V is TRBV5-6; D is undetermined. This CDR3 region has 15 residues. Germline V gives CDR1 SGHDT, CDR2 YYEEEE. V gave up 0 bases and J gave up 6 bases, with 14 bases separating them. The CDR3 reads CASSLAYLEADTQYF. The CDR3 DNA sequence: TGTGCCAGCAGCTTGGCCTATCTCGAGGCGGATACGCAGTATTTT. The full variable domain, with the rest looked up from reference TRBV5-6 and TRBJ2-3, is DAGVTQSPTHLIKTRGQQVTLRCSPKSGHDTVSWYQQALGQGPQFIFQYYEEEERQRGNFPDRFSGHQFPNYSSELNVNALLLGDSALYLCASSLAYLEADTQYFGPGTRLTVL.